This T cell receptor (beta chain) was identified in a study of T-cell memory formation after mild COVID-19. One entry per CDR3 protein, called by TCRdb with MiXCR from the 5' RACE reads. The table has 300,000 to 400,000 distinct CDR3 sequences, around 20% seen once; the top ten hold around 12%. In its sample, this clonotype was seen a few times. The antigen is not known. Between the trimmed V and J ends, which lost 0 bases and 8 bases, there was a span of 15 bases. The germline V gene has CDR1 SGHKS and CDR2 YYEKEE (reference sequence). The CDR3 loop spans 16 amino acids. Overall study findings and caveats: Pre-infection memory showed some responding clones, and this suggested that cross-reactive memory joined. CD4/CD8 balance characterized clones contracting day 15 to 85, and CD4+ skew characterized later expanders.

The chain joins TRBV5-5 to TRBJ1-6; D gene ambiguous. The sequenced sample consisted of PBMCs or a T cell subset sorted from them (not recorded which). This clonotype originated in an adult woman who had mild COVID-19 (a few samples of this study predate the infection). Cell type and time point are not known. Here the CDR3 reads CASSLDPANPYSPLHF. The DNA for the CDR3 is TGTGCCAGCAGCTTGGATCCGGCCAACCCTTATTCACCCCTCCACTTT. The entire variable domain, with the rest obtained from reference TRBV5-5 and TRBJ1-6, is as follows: DAGVTQSPTHLIKTRGQQVTLRCSPISGHKSVSWYQQVLGQGPQFIFQYYEKEERGRGNFPDRFSARQFPNYSSELNVNALLLGDSALYLCASSLDPANPYSPLHFGNGTRLTVT.